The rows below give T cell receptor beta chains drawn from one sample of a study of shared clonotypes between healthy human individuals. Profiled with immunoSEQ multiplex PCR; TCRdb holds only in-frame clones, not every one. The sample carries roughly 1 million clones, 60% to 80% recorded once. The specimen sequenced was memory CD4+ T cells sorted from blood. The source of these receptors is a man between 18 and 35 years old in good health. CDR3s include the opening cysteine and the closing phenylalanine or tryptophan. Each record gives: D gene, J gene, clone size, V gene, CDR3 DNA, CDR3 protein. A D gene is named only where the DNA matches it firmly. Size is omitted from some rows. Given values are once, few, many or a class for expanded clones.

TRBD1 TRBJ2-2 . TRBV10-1 TGCGCCAGCAGTGGGGGACAGACGACCGGGGAGCTGTTTTTT CASSGGQTTGELFF
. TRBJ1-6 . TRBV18 TGTGCCAGCTCACCCGGACAGATCAATAATTCACCCCTCCACTTT CASSPGQINNSPLHF
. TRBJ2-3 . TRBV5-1 TGCGCCAGCAGCTTGGCCCCGGGTGCAGATACGCAGTATTTT CASSLAPGADTQYF
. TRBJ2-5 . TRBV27 TGTGCCAGCCGGGCCGGGGCTAGAGGCCAAGAGACCCAGTACTTC CASRAGARGQETQYF
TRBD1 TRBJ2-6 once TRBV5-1 TGCGCCAGCAGCGACTGGACAGGGTGGACTTCTGGGGCCAACGTCCTGACTTTC CASSDWTGWTSGANVLTF
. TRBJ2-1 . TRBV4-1 TGCGCCAGCAGCCTTCGACAGGTTAGTTCCTACAATGAGCAGTTCTTC CASSLRQVSSYNEQFF
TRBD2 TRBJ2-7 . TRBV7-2 TGTGCCAGCAGCTTAGGACCCGGGACTAGTGGGCCCTACGAGCAGTACTTC CASSLGPGTSGPYEQYF
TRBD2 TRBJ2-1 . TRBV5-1 TGCGCCAGCAGCTTACTAGCGGGAGGCTCCAGCTCCTACAATGAGCAGTTCTTC CASSLLAGGSSSYNEQFF
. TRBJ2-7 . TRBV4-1 TGCGCCAGCGGCCGGGACACCTACTACGAGCAGTACTTC CASGRDTYYEQYF
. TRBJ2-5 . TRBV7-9 TGTGCCAGCAGCCAACCAGCTCAAGAGACCCAGTACTTC CASSQPAQETQYF
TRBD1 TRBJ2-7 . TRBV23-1 TGCGCCAGCAGTCAACCGGGACAGCGCATTTATTTTCCCAGCGACGAGCAGTACTTC CASSQPGQRIYFPSDEQYF
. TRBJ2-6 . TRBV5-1 TGCGCCAGCAGCGTGGGACACCAGAGCTCTGGGGCCAACGTCCTGACTTTC CASSVGHQSSGANVLTF
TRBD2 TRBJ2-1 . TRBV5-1 TGCGCCAGCAGCTTGGGGACTAGCGGGGCCTTAAATGAGCAGTTCTTC CASSLGTSGALNEQFF
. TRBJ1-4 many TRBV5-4 TGTGCCAGCAGCTTGGCCGGGACCGAAAAACTGTTTTTT CASSLAGTEKLFF
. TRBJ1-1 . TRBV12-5 TGTGCTAGTGGTTTGACGGCAGGCCTTTACACTGAAGCTTTCTTT CASGLTAGLYTEAFF
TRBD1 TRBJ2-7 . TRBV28 TGTGCCAGCACCCGGGACAGGACCTACGAGCAGTACTTC CASTRDRTYEQYF
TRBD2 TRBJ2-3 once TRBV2 TGTGCCAGCAGTGACGGCGGGAGAAGGGGAGATACGCAGTATTTT CASSDGGRRGDTQYF
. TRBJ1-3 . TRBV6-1 TGTGCCAGCAGCCAAGACTGGACGGGAAACACCATATATTTT CASSQDWTGNTIYF
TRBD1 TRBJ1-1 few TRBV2 TGTGCCAGCAGAACAGGGGGCTACACTGAAGCTTTCTTT CASRTGGYTEAFF
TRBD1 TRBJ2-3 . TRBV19 TGTGCCAGTGCAGACAGGGGGCAATCCTCTACAGGTACAGATACGCAGTATTTT CASADRGQSSTGTDTQYF
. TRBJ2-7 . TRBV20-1 TGCAGTGCTAGTACAGGTTCCGAGCAGTACTTC CSASTGSEQYF
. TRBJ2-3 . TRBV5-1 TGCGCCAGCAGAAGCACAGATACGCAGTATTTT CASRSTDTQYF
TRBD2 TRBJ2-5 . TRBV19 TGTGCCAATAAGGCTAGCGGGAGTGGGCAAGAGACCCAGTACTTC CANKASGSGQETQYF
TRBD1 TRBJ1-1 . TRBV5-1 TGCGCCAGCAGCGCCGAACCGGGACAGCTATTGAACACTGAAGCTTTCTTT CASSAEPGQLLNTEAFF
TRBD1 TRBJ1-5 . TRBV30 TGTGCCTGGAGTGGAACAGGGGGCAATCAGCCCCAGCATTTT CAWSGTGGNQPQHF
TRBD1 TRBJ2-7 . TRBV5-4 TGTGCCAGCAGCCCAGACAGGGGTCAGCAGTACTTC CASSPDRGQQYF
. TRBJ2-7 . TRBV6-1 TGTGCCAGCAGTGAAGGGGGGAAAGGGTACGAGCAGTACTTC CASSEGGKGYEQYF
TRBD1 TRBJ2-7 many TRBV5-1 TGCGCCAGCAGCTCGGAAACCATTCGACAGGGTATGGACTTC CASSSETIRQGMDF
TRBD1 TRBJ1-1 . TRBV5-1 TGCGCCAGCAGCTCGGGACAGTCTGCGGGGAACACTGAAGCTTTCTTT CASSSGQSAGNTEAFF
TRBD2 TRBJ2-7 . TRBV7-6 TGTGCCAGCAGCTTAGGCGGGACTAGCTCCTACGAGCAGTACTTC CASSLGGTSSYEQYF
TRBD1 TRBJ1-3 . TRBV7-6 TGTGCCAGCAGCTCTGGACAGGGCACTGGAAACACCATATATTTT CASSSGQGTGNTIYF
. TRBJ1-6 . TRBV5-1 TGCGCCAGCAGCTTGGTCCATTTAGGGAATTCACCCCTCCACTTT CASSLVHLGNSPLHF
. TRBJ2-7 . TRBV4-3 TGCGCCAGCAGCCAAGATCCTAGCTCCTACGAGCAGTACTTC CASSQDPSSYEQYF
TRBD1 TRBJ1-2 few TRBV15 TGTGCCACCAGCAGGCCGGGGACAGGGTTTGGCTACACCTTC CATSRPGTGFGYTF
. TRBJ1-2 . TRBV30 TGTGCCTGGACAGCCCCGGGGAGTGGCTACACCTTC CAWTAPGSGYTF
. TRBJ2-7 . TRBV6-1 TGTGCCAGCACTCGGGCCCGGCGGCTCTACGAGCAGTACTTC CASTRARRLYEQYF
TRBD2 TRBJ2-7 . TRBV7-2 TGTGCCAGCAGCCCCTCAACCAGCGGGGCCTGGGATCAGTACTTC CASSPSTSGAWDQYF
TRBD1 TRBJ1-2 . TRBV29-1 TGCAGCGCCCCGGGACAGGGGGTAGATGGCTACACCTTC CSAPGQGVDGYTF
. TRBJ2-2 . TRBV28 TGTGCCAGCCACGGTGCATCACGCACCGGGGAGCTGTTTTTT CASHGASRTGELFF
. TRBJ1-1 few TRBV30 TGTGCCTGGAGTGTCAACATGAACACTGAAGCTTTCTTT CAWSVNMNTEAFF
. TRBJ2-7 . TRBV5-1 TGCGCCAGCAGCTTGGATAGGACAACCTACGAGCAGTACTTC CASSLDRTTYEQYF
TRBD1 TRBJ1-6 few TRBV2 TGTGCCAGCATTCGGACAGGGAATAATTCACCCCTCCACTTT CASIRTGNNSPLHF
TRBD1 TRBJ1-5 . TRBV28 TGTGCCAGCATCCCAGGACAGGGGCATCAGCCCCAGCATTTT CASIPGQGHQPQHF
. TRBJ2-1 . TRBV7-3 TGTGCCAGCAGCTTAGGTGCGGGGACCAGCAATGAGCAGTTCTTC CASSLGAGTSNEQFF
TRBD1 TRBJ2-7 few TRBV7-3 TGTGCCAGCAGCGAGGACAGGAACTACGAGCAGTACTTC CASSEDRNYEQYF
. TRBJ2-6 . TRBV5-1 TGCGCCAGCAGCTTGTCAGGCGAGGCTGGGGCCAACGTCCTGACTTTC CASSLSGEAGANVLTF
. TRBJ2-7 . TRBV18 TGTGCCAGCTCACCACCGGCCGGAATCTACGAGCAGTACTTC CASSPPAGIYEQYF
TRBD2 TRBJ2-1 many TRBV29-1 TGCAGCGCCGGGGCCGGGACTAGCGGGAGGCACAATGAGCAGTTCTTC CSAGAGTSGRHNEQFF
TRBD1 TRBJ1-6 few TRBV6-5 TGTGCCAGCCGAAGTACAGGGGATGGCTCACCCCTCCACTTT CASRSTGDGSPLHF
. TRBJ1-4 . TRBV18 TGTGCCAGCTCCCCGAATGGGGGGAGTAATGAAAAACTGTTTTTT CASSPNGGSNEKLFF
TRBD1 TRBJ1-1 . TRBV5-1 TGCGCCAGCAGCTTCGAGGGGGCTGGGAACACTGAAGCTTTCTTT CASSFEGAGNTEAFF
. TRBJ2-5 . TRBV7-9 TGTGCCAGCAGCTTAGGAACGGGAAGGGGAGAGACCCAGTACTTC CASSLGTGRGETQYF